This paragraph covers one TCR beta chain sequence. No conserved phenylalanine or tryptophan is present at the end of the CDR3, so a read error is the likely explanation. TCRdb re-called the 5' RACE reads through MiXCR, storing one row per CDR3 protein. The top ten clones hold approximately 4.9% of a sample with 70,000 to 95,000 distinct CDR3 sequences, approximately 9.1% of them seen once. This entry comes from a study of early T cells in non-severe SARS-CoV-2 infection. The CDR3 totals 13 residues. Germline loops: CDR1 SGHTA, CDR2 FQGTGA. Trimming stripped 5 bases from V and 2 bases from J, with 8 bases between.

The clonotype originates from an adult who was a healthcare worker with PCR-confirmed SARS-CoV-2 infection or an uninfected control (not recorded which). Input material: whole blood. The chain joins TRBV7-3 to TRBJ2-3; D is undetermined. This CDR3 reads CASSPVVTDTQYY. Here the CDR3 DNA reads TGTGCCAGCAGCCCGGTGGTCACAGATACGCAGTATTAT.